These 9 T cell receptor beta chains were sequenced from one sample in a study of T-cell memory formation after mild COVID-19. TCRdb reprocessed the 5' RACE reads via MiXCR and lists one record per CDR3 protein. The sample lists about 470,000 distinct CDR3 sequences; 15% to 20% were seen once. Material: PBMCs or a T cell subset sorted from them (not recorded which). These receptors all stem from an adult woman who had mild COVID-19 (a few samples of this study predate the infection). Cell type and time point are not known.

CDR3 sequence reads: CATSRDSSERGYTDTQYF. In nucleotides, the CDR3 is TGTGCCACCAGCAGAGACAGCTCCGAGCGGGGGTACACAGATACGCAGTATTTT. The chain has TRBV15 and TRBJ2-3; 8 positions agree with TRBD2. Per germline, CDR1 LNHNV and CDR2 YYDKDF (reference sequence). The CDR3 length is 18 residues. V trimming: 0 bases; J trimming: 2 bases; junction bases outside the gene matches: 10.

This clonotype was counted only a few times. The chain combines TRBV11-2 with TRBJ2-7; unclear D gene. V shed 3 bases and J shed 0 bases, with 9 bases lying between them. Germline CDR1 reads SGHAT; CDR2 reads FQNNGV. The CDR3 has 14 amino acids. As DNA, the CDR3 is TGTGCCAGCAGCTTGGTTCCCATCTCCTACGAGCAGTACTTC. As protein: CASSLVPISYEQYF.

The rearrangement joins TRBV12-3 or TRBV12-4 to TRBJ2-7; the D gene is possibly TRBD1 (5 bases). V lost 4 bases and J 6 bases, leaving 13 bases between the germline ends. The CDR3 loop spans 13 amino acids. Written as DNA, the CDR3 is TGTGCCAGCAGTTACGCCAGGGCGGCCGAGCAGTACTTC. Its translation: CASSYARAAEQYF.

Only a few counts were recorded for this clonotype. This rearrangement joins TRBV7-8 to TRBJ1-2; 8 nucleotides match TRBD1. The CDR3 has 14 amino acids. V lost 4 bases and J lost 4; bases outside the gene matches: 5. Germline lookup yields CDR1 SGHVS and CDR2 FQNEAQ. For the CDR3, the DNA is TGTGCCAGCAGCTCGCGGACAGGGAGCTATGGCTACACCTTC. It yields the protein CASSSRTGSYGYTF.

This clonotype was counted a few times. DNA of the CDR3: TGTGCCAGCAGCTCAGACAGGTTAGCCTACAATGAGCAGTTCTTC. The encoded protein is CASSSDRLAYNEQFF. The V call is TRBV7-9, the J call TRBJ2-1; TRBD1 might be the D (6 bases). V lost 4 bases and J 2 bases, leaving 12 bases between the germline ends. Germline CDR1 and CDR2: SEHNR and FQNEAQ (reference sequence). The CDR3 runs 15 residues.

The V and J genes are TRBV12-5 and TRBJ2-2, with D perhaps being TRBD1 or TRBD2 (6 bases each). Trimming pared 6 bases from V and 4 bases from J, leaving 18 bases between. This CDR3 region has 16 residues. The germline V gene encodes CDR1 LGHNT and CDR2 FRNRAP. CDR3 coding DNA: TGTGCTAGTGGCCTTTACAGGGAGGTGGGCACCGGGGAGCTGTTTTTT. It specifies CASGLYREVGTGELFF.

This sequence joins TRBV4-2 and TRBJ2-1; D ambiguous. The CDR3 spans 15 residues. The germline gives CDR1 LGHNA, CDR2 YNFKEQ. V gave up 6 bases and J gave up 1 base, with 13 bases separating them. CDR3 in amino acids: CASSSPGGSYNEQFF. The CDR3 region has the DNA TGTGCCAGCAGTAGTCCTGGTGGGTCCTACAATGAGCAGTTCTTC.

This clonotype was seen a few times. The chain links TRBV30 to TRBJ1-5; D unclear. The CDR3 covers 13 residues. CDR1 is GTSNPN, CDR2 SVGIG, per germline (reference sequence). Trimming cost V 2 bases and J 1 base, with 6 bases left between them. CDR3 loop: CAWSLFSNQPQHF. The CDR3 DNA follows: TGTGCCTGGAGTTTATTCAGCAATCAGCCCCAGCATTTT.

CDR3 sequence reads: CASSQDYFGTSGRWGSQYF. CDR3 DNA: TGCGCCAGCAGCCAAGACTACTTCGGGACTAGCGGGAGATGGGGCTCGCAGTACTTC. The chain has TRBV4-3 and TRBJ2-7, with 14 nucleotides matching TRBD2. Germline lookup yields CDR1 LGHNA and CDR2 YSLEER. With 0 bases clipped from V and 9 bases from J, the junction kept 16 bases outside the gene matches. This CDR3 is 19 amino acids long.